A single sample gave rise to the 8 T cell receptor beta chains below, sequenced in a study of T cells after yellow fever vaccination (dated by TCRdb to between 2018 and 2021). The protocol used for the library was 5' RACE. Reads for this sample came from an Illumina HiSeq 2500. TCRdb took the public reads, trimmed them with fastp at Q25, ran MiXCR for clone calling and kept in-frame beta chains. Each entry is one CDR3 protein sequence, shown with its most common DNA and genes. Across this sample there are around 610,000 distinct CDR3 sequences, with approximately 12% seen only once. Clones ranked in the top ten supply roughly 13% of the sample. The sample's treatment or condition label, in plain terms: live attenuated yellow fever vaccine strain. The sequencing here drew on PBMCs, taken on the day of the yellow fever booster vaccination. These receptors all come from a young man who received the YFV17D yellow fever vaccine.

V usage is TRBV29-1 and J usage is TRBJ1-2; D not resolved. This CDR3 spans 11 amino acids. Trimming shortened V by 2 bases and J by 6 bases, and 7 bases separated the two germline ends. Germline V gives CDR1 SQVTM, CDR2 ANQGSEA. The CDR3 spells CSVETVDGYTF. The CDR3 nucleotides are TGCAGCGTTGAAACAGTGGATGGCTACACCTTC. Together with reference TRBV29-1 and TRBJ1-2, the CDR3 gives the full variable domain: SAVISQKPSRDICQRGTSLTIQCQVDSQVTMMFWYRQQPGQSLTLIATANQGSEATYESGFVIDKFPISRPNLTFSTLTVSNMSPEDSSIYLCSVETVDGYTFGSGTRLTVV.

This clonotype was observed a handful of times. The chain has TRBV18 and TRBJ2-5, with 9 bases aligning to TRBD2. CDR1 and CDR2 (germline): KGHSH, LQKENI. The CDR3 consists of 15 residues. V dropped 4 bases and J dropped 5; count of bases not matched to a gene: 8. Here the CDR3 reads CASSQLAGLRETQYF. In DNA form, the CDR3 reads TGTGCCAGCTCACAGCTAGCGGGACTTAGGGAGACCCAGTACTTC.

The CDR3 DNA reads as TGTGCCAGCAGTTATCTTTCAGGGAGGAACCCTTCCTACAATGAGCAGTTCTTC. Translation: CASSYLSGRNPSYNEQFF. The rearrangement links TRBV6-5 to TRBJ2-1; a weak D match, TRBD2 (6 bases). Germline CDR1 reads MNHEY; CDR2 reads SVGAGI. Trimming removed 3 bases from V and 1 base from J, with 19 bases in between. The CDR3 loop spans 18 amino acids.

There are a few counts of this clonotype. CDR3 amino acids: CATSEIRGSGEQYF. CDR3 DNA: TGTGCCACCAGCGAGATCAGGGGGTCGGGCGAGCAGTACTTC. The V gene is TRBV15, the J gene TRBJ2-7; 7 bases map to TRBD1. J was trimmed by 6 bases and V by 5 bases; bases with no gene match: 10. This CDR3 has 14 residues. Germline CDR1 and CDR2: LNHNV and YYDKDF (reference sequence).

The chain combines TRBV7-2 with TRBJ1-6; no definite D call. In germline, CDR1 is SGHTA, CDR2 FQGNSA. V was clipped by 5 bases and J by 14 bases, with 28 bases between them. The CDR3 loop spans 17 amino acids. CDR3 residues: CASSPSYELRASLALHF. The DNA for the CDR3 is TGTGCCAGCAGCCCCAGCTATGAACTGCGGGCGTCCTTAGCCCTCCACTTT.

This clonotype was seen a handful of times. This sequence joins TRBV7-2 and TRBJ2-5; D possibly corresponds to TRBD2 (5 bases). V was cut by 6 bases and J by 4 bases, with 21 bases left in between. Per germline, CDR1 SGHTA and CDR2 FQGNSA. This CDR3 spans 16 amino acids. CDR3 sequence reads: CASSPLSGNLLETQYF. The CDR3 nucleotides read TGTGCCAGCAGTCCCCTTTCCGGGAACCTCCTAGAGACCCAGTACTTC.

V usage is TRBV9 and J usage is TRBJ2-7, with TRBD2 identical over 10 bases. The V segment lost 4 bases and the J segment 5 bases; nucleotides outside the gene matches: 15. The CDR3 contains 17 residues. Germline V gives CDR1 SGDLS, CDR2 YYNGEE. The CDR3 bases are TGTGCCAGCAGCCCCTGGGAGCGGGAGGGCCGGCACGACGAGCAGTACTTC. Translated: CASSPWEREGRHDEQYF. Based on the CDR3 plus reference TRBV9 and TRBJ2-7, the full variable domain is DSGVTQTPKHLITATGQRVTLRCSPRSGDLSVYWYQQSLDQGLQFLIQYYNGEERAKGNILERFSAQQFPDLHSELNLSSLELGDSALYFCASSPWEREGRHDEQYFGPGTRLTVT.

This clonotype was recorded a few times. V gene TRBV6-1 combines with J gene TRBJ2-7; unclear D gene. V dropped 5 bases and J dropped 6 bases, with 17 bases sitting between them. The length of the CDR3 is 14 residues. The germline gives CDR1 MNHNS, CDR2 SASEGT. CDR3 in amino acids: CASSPRTRKAEQYF. CDR3 nucleotides: TGTGCCAGCAGTCCCCGGACCCGGAAGGCCGAGCAGTACTTC.